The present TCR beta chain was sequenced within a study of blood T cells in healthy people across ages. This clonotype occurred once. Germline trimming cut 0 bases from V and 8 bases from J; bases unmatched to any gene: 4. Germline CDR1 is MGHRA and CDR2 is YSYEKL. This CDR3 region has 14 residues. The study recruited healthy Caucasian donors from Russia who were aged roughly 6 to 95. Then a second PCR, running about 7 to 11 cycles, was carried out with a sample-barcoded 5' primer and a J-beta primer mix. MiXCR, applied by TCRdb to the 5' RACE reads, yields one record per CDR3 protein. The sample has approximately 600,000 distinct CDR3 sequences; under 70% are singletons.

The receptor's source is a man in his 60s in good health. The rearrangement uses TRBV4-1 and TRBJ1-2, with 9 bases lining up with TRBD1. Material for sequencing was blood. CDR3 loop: CASSQDQTGGGYTF. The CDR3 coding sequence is TGCGCCAGCAGCCAAGATCAGACAGGGGGAGGCTACACCTTC.